These T cell receptor beta chains were read from a single sample in a study of blood T cell repertoires in COVID-19. The method was immunoSEQ multiplex PCR; TCRdb's version includes in-frame clones alone and lacks a portion of them. The data hold some 170,000 clones, with 75% to 90% observed a single time. Sequencing was carried out using PBMCs or T cells enriched from blood (not recorded which). Every receptor here comes from a man aged 35 to 55 who had recovered from COVID-19. CDR3s include the opening cysteine and the closing phenylalanine or tryptophan. A D gene is named only where the DNA matches it firmly. For some rows the clone size is stated as once, few or many, or as a class when expanded; others skip it.

J: TRBJ1-2
V: TRBV6-1
D: TRBD1
size: .
CDR3: CASSDGDSNYGYTF
DNA: TGTGCCAGCAGTGATGGGGACAGCAACTATGGCTACACCTTC

J: TRBJ2-2
V: TRBV5-6
D: .
size: .
CDR3: CASGYGVGELFF
DNA: TGTGCCAGCGGGTACGGGGTAGGGGAGCTGTTTTTT

J: TRBJ1-5
V: TRBV28
D: TRBD1
size: .
CDR3: CASSFVQGDLSNQPQHF
DNA: TGTGCCAGCAGTTTTGTACAGGGGGATTTGAGCAATCAGCCCCAGCATTTT

J: TRBJ1-2
V: TRBV28
D: .
size: .
CDR3: CASSYQGYTF
DNA: TGTGCCAGCAGTTACCAGGGCTACACCTTC

J: TRBJ2-1
V: TRBV19
D: .
size: .
CDR3: CATLGTQEQFF
DNA: TGTGCCACGTTGGGGACTCAAGAACAGTTCTTC

J: TRBJ2-7
V: TRBV3-1/TRBV3-2
D: TRBD2
size: .
CDR3: CASSPGLAGLYEQYF
DNA: TGTGCCAGCAGCCCAGGACTAGCGGGCCTCTACGAGCAGTACTTC

J: TRBJ1-6
V: TRBV10-3
D: .
size: .
CDR3: CAISEAGERSYNSPLHF
DNA: TGTGCCATCAGTGAGGCCGGGGAGCGCTCCTATAATTCACCCCTCCACTTT

J: TRBJ1-2
V: TRBV27
D: .
size: many
CDR3: CASTSYSRANYGYTF
DNA: TGTGCCAGCACTTCCTACTCAAGAGCTAACTATGGCTACACCTTC

J: TRBJ1-1
V: TRBV19
D: .
size: .
CDR3: CASALDSLGTEAFF
DNA: TGTGCCAGTGCTTTGGACAGCCTGGGGACTGAAGCTTTCTTT

J: TRBJ1-2
V: TRBV5-1
D: .
size: .
CDR3: CASSFQGNYTF
DNA: TGCGCCAGCAGCTTTCAGGGGAACTACACCTTC

J: TRBJ1-1
V: TRBV5-4
D: .
size: .
CDR3: CASSLGSTGHRTEAFF
DNA: TGTGCCAGCAGCTTGGGCTCGACAGGTCATCGCACTGAAGCTTTCTTT

J: TRBJ1-4
V: TRBV12-1
D: .
size: .
CDR3: CASSFVFQGLCEKLFF
DNA: TGTGCCAGCAGCTTTGTCTTCCAGGGGTTATGTGAAAAACTGTTTTTT

J: TRBJ2-1
V: TRBV5-6
D: .
size: .
CDR3: CASSLAFSVTHNEQFF
DNA: TGTGCCAGCAGCTTGGCCTTTAGCGTAACCCACAATGAGCAGTTCTTC

J: TRBJ1-6
V: TRBV12-3/TRBV12-4
D: .
size: .
CDR3: CASSLGGGPLHF
DNA: TGTGCCAGCAGTTTAGGGGGGGGACCCCTCCACTTT

J: TRBJ1-1
V: TRBV25-1
D: .
size: many
CDR3: CASSEFTGGPTEAFF
DNA: TGTGCCAGCAGTGAATTTACGGGTGGTCCTACTGAAGCTTTCTTT

J: TRBJ2-2
V: TRBV9
D: .
size: .
CDR3: CASSGANTGELFF
DNA: TGTGCCAGCAGCGGAGCGAACACCGGGGAGCTGTTTTTT

J: TRBJ2-7
V: TRBV9
D: TRBD1
size: .
CDR3: CASSVSQGNEQYF
DNA: TGTGCCAGCAGCGTATCACAGGGGAACGAGCAGTACTTC

J: TRBJ1-1
V: TRBV6-5
D: .
size: .
CDR3: CASPGNTEAFF
DNA: TGTGCCAGCCCGGGGAACACTGAAGCTTTCTTT

J: TRBJ2-1
V: TRBV4-1
D: TRBD2
size: once
CDR3: CASSQGTSGRNEQFF
DNA: TGCGCCAGCAGCCAAGGGACTAGCGGGCGAAATGAGCAGTTCTTC

J: TRBJ1-1
V: TRBV6-5
D: .
size: .
CDR3: CASSYEQGNTEAFF
DNA: TGTGCCAGCAGTTACGAACAGGGGAACACTGAAGCTTTCTTT

J: TRBJ2-7
V: TRBV3-1/TRBV3-2
D: TRBD1
size: .
CDR3: CASSLPMGTGNTEQYF
DNA: TGTGCCAGCAGTTTACCTATGGGGACAGGGAATACGGAGCAGTACTTC

J: TRBJ1-5
V: TRBV21-1
D: .
size: .
CDR3: CASSPYRGGNQPQHF
DNA: TGTGCCAGCAGCCCTTATAGGGGTGGCAATCAGCCCCAGCATTTT

J: TRBJ1-1
V: TRBV6-5
D: .
size: .
CDR3: CASRRAGNTEAFF
DNA: TGTGCCAGCAGAAGGGCGGGAAACACTGAAGCTTTCTTT

J: TRBJ1-4
V: TRBV5-1
D: .
size: .
CDR3: CASSSRGDEKLFF
DNA: TGCGCCAGCAGCTCCCGGGGGGATGAAAAACTGTTTTTT

J: TRBJ2-1
V: TRBV4-1
D: TRBD1
size: .
CDR3: CASSQGDRDYNEQFF
DNA: TGCGCCAGCAGCCAAGGGGACAGGGACTACAATGAGCAGTTCTTC

J: TRBJ2-5
V: TRBV5-1
D: .
size: .
CDR3: CASSLYGVRETQYF
DNA: TGCGCCAGCAGCTTGTACGGGGTTCGAGAGACCCAGTACTTC

J: TRBJ1-1
V: TRBV13
D: .
size: .
CDR3: CASSSYNTEAFF
DNA: TGTGCCAGCAGCTCTTATAACACTGAAGCTTTCTTT

J: TRBJ2-4
V: TRBV7-2
D: .
size: .
CDR3: CASSHRDNLAKNIQYF
DNA: TGTGCCAGCAGCCACCGGGACAACTTAGCCAAAAACATTCAGTACTTC

J: TRBJ2-1
V: TRBV30
D: .
size: .
CDR3: CAWSGNIEVDEQFF
DNA: TGTGCCTGGAGTGGCAACATTGAAGTGGATGAGCAGTTCTTC

J: TRBJ1-3
V: TRBV9
D: .
size: .
CDR3: CASSPGPGNTIYF
DNA: TGTGCCAGCAGCCCAGGGCCTGGAAACACCATATATTTT

J: TRBJ2-6
V: TRBV5-1
D: .
size: .
CDR3: CASGEDMPGANVLTF
DNA: TGCGCCAGCGGGGAGGACATGCCCGGGGCCAACGTCCTGACTTTC

J: TRBJ1-2
V: TRBV19
D: TRBD1
size: .
CDR3: CASSIRPGQGYGYTF
DNA: TGTGCCAGTAGTATACGCCCGGGACAGGGCTATGGCTACACCTTC

J: TRBJ2-3
V: TRBV5-1
D: TRBD2
size: .
CDR3: CASSGSGGNTDTQYF
DNA: TGCGCCAGCAGCGGCTCGGGAGGGAACACAGATACGCAGTATTTT

J: TRBJ1-3
V: TRBV7-2
D: .
size: .
CDR3: CASSLAPFSGNTIYF
DNA: TGTGCCAGCAGCTTAGCTCCCTTCTCTGGAAACACCATATATTTT

J: TRBJ1-1
V: TRBV18
D: .
size: .
CDR3: CASSLGRFPEAFF
DNA: TGTGCCAGCTCACTGGGCAGGTTCCCTGAAGCTTTCTTT

J: TRBJ2-7
V: TRBV7-2
D: TRBD2
size: .
CDR3: CASSLSPGLAGGEQYF
DNA: TGTGCCAGCAGCCTCTCCCCGGGACTAGCGGGAGGCGAGCAGTACTTC